The sequence of this T cell receptor beta chain was determined in a study of Ad26.COV2.S vaccination and SARS-CoV-2 variants. Treatment defined: about 20 received Ad26.COV2.S at low or high dose, single or two shots; 5 received placebo; per-sample allocation not given. At day 63 after the first vaccine or placebo injection, samples were drawn. This clone was picked up one time. Profiling relied on immunoSEQ multiplex PCR, and the TCRdb table lists in-frame clones only, not all of them. Here the sample spans fewer than 500,000 clones, roughly 91% being singletons. The CDR3 has 16 residues. Per germline, CDR1 KGHDR and CDR2 SFDVKD. V was clipped by 4 bases and J by 0 bases, with 14 bases between them.

The sample was peripheral blood, taken in a trial of Ad26.COV2.S vaccine versus placebo. The rearrangement uses TRBV24-1 and TRBJ2-5; D is possibly TRBD1 (6 bases). This receptor was identified in a person aged 18 to 65 who received the Ad26.COV2.S COVID-19 vaccine or a placebo. The CDR3 is CATSDQGGQYQETQYF. Here the CDR3 DNA reads TGTGCCACCAGTGACCAAGGAGGACAGTACCAAGAGACCCAGTACTTC.